These 9 T cell receptor beta chains came from one sample sequenced in a study of OX40 agonist ivuxolimab in advanced cancers. The data were produced by immunoSEQ multiplex PCR, yet TCRdb's version contains in-frame clones alone and is incomplete. Of about 35,000 clones in the sample, roughly three quarters were seen once. Source: CD4+ or CD8+ T cells sorted from blood, taken in a trial of the OX40 agonist ivuxolimab. These receptors were taken from an adult with an advanced solid tumor such as melanoma, head and neck, liver or kidney cancer.

The CDR3 sequence is CASISRVMTETQYF. CDR3 bases: TGTGCCAGCATATCAAGGGTAATGACGGAGACCCAGTACTTC. This rearrangement joins TRBV6-1 to TRBJ2-5; D unresolved. CDR1 and CDR2 (germline): MNHNS, SASEGT. The CDR3 spans 14 residues. The V and J ends lost 7 bases and 5 bases respectively, with 17 bases between them.

The genes are TRBV5-6 and TRBJ2-3; D uncertain. Deletions cut 0 bases from V and 2 bases from J, with 7 bases between. Germline loops: CDR1 SGHDT, CDR2 YYEEEE. The CDR3 extends over 14 amino acids. The CDR3 DNA reads as TGTGCCAGCAGCTTGGCTGGGGACACAGATACGCAGTATTTT. Protein product: CASSLAGDTDTQYF. Full variable domain (outside the CDR3, taken from reference TRBV5-6 and TRBJ2-3): DAGVTQSPTHLIKTRGQQVTLRCSPKSGHDTVSWYQQALGQGPQFIFQYYEEEERQRGNFPDRFSGHQFPNYSSELNVNALLLGDSALYLCASSLAGDTDTQYFGPGTRLTVL.

The chain combines TRBV23-1 with TRBJ1-1; the D is unclear. TRBV23-1 is recorded as an ORF, its role being uncertain. V shed 4 bases and J shed 7 bases, with 7 bases lying between them. CDR3 size: 11 residues. This chain's CDR3 is CASSRRNEAFF. CDR3 nucleotide sequence: TGCGCCAGCAGTCGACGGAATGAAGCTTTCTTT.

CDR3: CASSSPDRVYEQYF. CDR3 nucleotide sequence: TGTGCCAGCAGTTCGCCCGACAGGGTCTACGAGCAGTACTTC. The chain uses TRBV27 and TRBJ2-7, with 7 bases lining up with TRBD1. CDR1 and CDR2 from the germline V gene are MNHEY and SMNVEV (reference sequence). The ends lost 4 bases at V and 3 bases at J; junction bases unmatched: 6. The CDR3 length is 14 residues.

The V call is TRBV9, the J call TRBJ1-2; D possibly corresponds to TRBD1 (5 bases). This CDR3 has 12 residues. The V gene lost 0 bases and the J gene lost 8 bases, with 8 bases spanning the gap. Germline assignment: CDR1 SGDLS and CDR2 YYNGEE. The CDR3 coding sequence is TGTGCCAGCAGCGTAGTTCAGGGAGGCTACACCTTC. It codes for CASSVVQGGYTF. Variable domain in full (rest from reference TRBV9 and TRBJ1-2): DSGVTQTPKHLITATGQRVTLRCSPRSGDLSVYWYQQSLDQGLQFLIQYYNGEERAKGNILERFSAQQFPDLHSELNLSSLELGDSALYFCASSVVQGGYTFGSGTRLTVV.

This clone appeared a few times. This chain uses TRBV4-2 with TRBJ1-2; 8 bases fit TRBD1. The CDR3 sequence is 15 residues long. J lost 3 bases, V lost 3 bases, and 6 bases had no gene match. Per the germline V gene, CDR1 is LGHNA and CDR2 is YNFKEQ. The CDR3 spells CASSHRQGADYGYTF. CDR3 coding DNA: TGTGCCAGCAGCCACAGGCAGGGGGCAGACTATGGCTACACCTTC.

The genes are TRBV2 and TRBJ2-7; no clear D. Germline CDR1 is SNHLY and CDR2 is FYNNEI. Trimming cost V 5 bases and J 2 bases, with 4 bases left between them. The CDR3 extends over 11 amino acids. CDR3 in DNA: TGTGCCAGCAGTTATACCTACGAGCAGTACTTC. The encoded protein is CASSYTYEQYF.

By sample fraction, this clone is medium-sized. The V gene is TRBV2, the J gene TRBJ2-7; the D gene could be TRBD1 or TRBD2 (5 bases each). The CDR3 is made up of 14 amino acids. V dropped 8 bases and J dropped 0 bases, with 14 bases sitting between them. Germline V CDR1 and CDR2: SNHLY, FYNNEI. CDR3 amino acids: CASLWGTPSYEQYF. In DNA, the CDR3 is TGTGCCAGCCTGTGGGGGACCCCCTCCTACGAGCAGTACTTC.

This clone occurred once. The CDR3, as DNA: TGTGCCAGCAGCTTAGGACAGTCGGACCAAGAGACCCAGTACTTC. The encoded protein is CASSLGQSDQETQYF. The chain joins TRBV11-3 to TRBJ2-5; a weak D match, TRBD1 (5 bases). The CDR3 runs to 15 residues. Per germline, CDR1 SGHNT and CDR2 YENEEA. V lost 1 base to trimming and J lost 0 bases, with 9 bases between them.